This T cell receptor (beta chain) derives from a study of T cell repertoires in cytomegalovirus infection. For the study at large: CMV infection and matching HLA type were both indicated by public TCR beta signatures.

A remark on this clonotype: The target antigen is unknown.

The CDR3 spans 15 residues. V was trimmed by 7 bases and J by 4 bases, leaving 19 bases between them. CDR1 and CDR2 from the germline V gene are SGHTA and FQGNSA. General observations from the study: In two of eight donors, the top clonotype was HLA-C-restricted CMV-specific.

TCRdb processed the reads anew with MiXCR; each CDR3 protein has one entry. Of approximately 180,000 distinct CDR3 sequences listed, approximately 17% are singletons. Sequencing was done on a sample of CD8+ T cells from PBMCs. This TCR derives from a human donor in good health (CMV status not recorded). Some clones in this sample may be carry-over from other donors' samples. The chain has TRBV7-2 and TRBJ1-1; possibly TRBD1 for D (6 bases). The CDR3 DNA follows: TGTGCCAGCACCCGAAGGGGGGGGACTGCCACTGAAGCTTTCTTT. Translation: CASTRRGGTATEAFF.